This T cell receptor beta chain was sequenced in a study of T cell changes during pregnancy in multiple sclerosis (dated by TCRdb to about 2019). General notes on the study: In women with multiple sclerosis, the researchers looked at how the T cell repertoire shifted as pregnancy progressed.

V lost 4 bases and J lost 3 bases; the stretch between them is 7 bases long. Sequences MNHNS (CDR1) and SASEGT (CDR2) are obtained from the germline V gene. The CDR3 measures 12 amino acids from cysteine to phenylalanine. The read is trimmed to its CDR3 DNA, 36 bases read in frame from base 1. Libraries came from the immunoSEQ multiplex PCR assay. In TCRdb, the immuneACCESS table is reduced to in-frame sequences with V and J assigned. These tables do not hold every clone; where another copy was compared, an unresolved V gene accounts for under half, and the others remain unexplained. Recorded for this sample are some 60,000 clones; about 87% of them occurred a single time. Roughly 5% of the sample is in the top ten clones. In the case of this clone: Its target antigen remains unknown. There are no base qualities to consult, and no much larger clone falls within one base.

The chain was built from TRBV6-1 and TRBJ2-7, with the D gene not clear enough to name. Sequencing used peripheral blood from another person, used as feeder cells. This sequence originates from a human donor whose cells served as feeder cells for cultures in a pregnancy study. The CDR3: CASSVSNYEQYF. The sequenced DNA is TGTGCCAGCAGTGTGTCCAACTACGAGCAGTACTTC.